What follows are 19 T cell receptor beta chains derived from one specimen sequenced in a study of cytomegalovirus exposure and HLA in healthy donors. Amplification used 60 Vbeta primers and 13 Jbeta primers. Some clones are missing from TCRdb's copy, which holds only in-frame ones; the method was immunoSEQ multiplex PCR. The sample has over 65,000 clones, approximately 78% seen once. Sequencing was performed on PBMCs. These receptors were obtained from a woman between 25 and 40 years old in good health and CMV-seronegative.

The CDR3 is CASSPLPATSAETQYF. The CDR3 nucleotides read TGTGCCAGCAGCCCACTACCAGCTACAAGTGCAGAGACCCAGTACTTC. The genes are TRBV5-4 and TRBJ2-5, with D unclear. The CDR3 loop spans 16 amino acids. The germline gives CDR1 SGHNT, CDR2 YYREEE (reference sequence). Trimming pared 4 bases from V and 4 bases from J, leaving 20 bases between. Based on the CDR3 plus reference TRBV5-4 and TRBJ2-5, the full variable domain is ETGVTQSPTHLIKTRGQQVTLRCSSQSGHNTVSWYQQALGQGPQFIFQYYREEENGRGNFPPRFSGLQFPNYSSELNVNALELDDSALYLCASSPLPATSAETQYFGPGTRLLVL.

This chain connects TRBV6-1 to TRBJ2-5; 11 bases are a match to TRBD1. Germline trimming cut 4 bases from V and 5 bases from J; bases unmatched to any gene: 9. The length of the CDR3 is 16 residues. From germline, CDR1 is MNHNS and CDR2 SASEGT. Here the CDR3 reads CASSVTPGQGGETQYF. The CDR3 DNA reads TGTGCCAGCAGTGTCACTCCGGGACAGGGGGGGGAGACCCAGTACTTC.

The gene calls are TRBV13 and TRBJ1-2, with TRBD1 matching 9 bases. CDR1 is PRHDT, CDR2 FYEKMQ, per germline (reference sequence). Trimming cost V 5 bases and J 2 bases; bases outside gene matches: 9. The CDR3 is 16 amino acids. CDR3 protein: CASSDRTGALNYGYTF. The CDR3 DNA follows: TGTGCCAGCAGCGACAGGACAGGGGCCTTAAACTATGGCTACACCTTC.

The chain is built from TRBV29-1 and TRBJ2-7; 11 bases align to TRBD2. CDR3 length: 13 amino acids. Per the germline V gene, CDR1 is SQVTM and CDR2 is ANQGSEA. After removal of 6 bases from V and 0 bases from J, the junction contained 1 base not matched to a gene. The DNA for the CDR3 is TGCAGCGTGGGACTAGCGGTCTCCTACGAGCAGTACTTC. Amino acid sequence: CSVGLAVSYEQYF.

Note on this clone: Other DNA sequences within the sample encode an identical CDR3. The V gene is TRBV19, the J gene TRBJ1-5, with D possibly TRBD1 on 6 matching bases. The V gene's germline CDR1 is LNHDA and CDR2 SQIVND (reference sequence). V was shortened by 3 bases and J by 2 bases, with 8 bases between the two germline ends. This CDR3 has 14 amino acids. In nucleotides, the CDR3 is TGTGCCAGTAGTATTTCAGGGGGCAATCAGCCCCAGCATTTT. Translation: CASSISGGNQPQHF.

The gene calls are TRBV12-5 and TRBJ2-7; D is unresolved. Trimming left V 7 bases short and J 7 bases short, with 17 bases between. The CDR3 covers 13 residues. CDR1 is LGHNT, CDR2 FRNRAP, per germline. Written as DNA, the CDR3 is TGTGCTAGTGCCCCAACCCTAAACGGTGAGCAGTACTTC. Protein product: CASAPTLNGEQYF. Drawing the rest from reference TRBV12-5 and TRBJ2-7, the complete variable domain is DARVTQTPRHKVTEMGQEVTMRCQPILGHNTVFWYRQTMMQGLELLAYFRNRAPLDDSGMPKDRFSAEMPDATLATLKIQPSEPRDSAVYFCASAPTLNGEQYFGPGTRLTVT.

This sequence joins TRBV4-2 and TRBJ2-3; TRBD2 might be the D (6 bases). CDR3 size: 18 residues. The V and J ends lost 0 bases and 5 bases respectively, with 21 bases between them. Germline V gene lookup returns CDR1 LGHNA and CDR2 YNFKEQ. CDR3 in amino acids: CASSQDLVGGDREDTQYF. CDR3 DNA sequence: TGTGCCAGCAGCCAAGATCTGGTGGGCGGGGACCGGGAAGATACGCAGTATTTT.

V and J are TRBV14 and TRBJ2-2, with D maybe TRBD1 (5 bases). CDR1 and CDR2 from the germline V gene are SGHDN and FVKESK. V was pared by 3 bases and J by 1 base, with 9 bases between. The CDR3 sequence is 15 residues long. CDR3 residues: CASSQVQVNTGELFF. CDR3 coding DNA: TGTGCCAGCAGCCAGGTACAGGTGAACACCGGGGAGCTGTTTTTT.

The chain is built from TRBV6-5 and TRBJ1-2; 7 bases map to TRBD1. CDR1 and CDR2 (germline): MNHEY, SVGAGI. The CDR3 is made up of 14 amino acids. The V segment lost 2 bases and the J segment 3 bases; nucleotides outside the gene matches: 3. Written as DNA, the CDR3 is TGTGCCAGCAGTTACCGGACAGGCTACTATGGCTACACCTTC. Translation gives CASSYRTGYYGYTF.

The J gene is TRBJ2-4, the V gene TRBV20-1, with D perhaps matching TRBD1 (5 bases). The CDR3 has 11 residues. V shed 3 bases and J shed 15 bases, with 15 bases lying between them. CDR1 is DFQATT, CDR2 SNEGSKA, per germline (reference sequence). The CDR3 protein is CSASVGRWRYF. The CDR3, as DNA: TGCAGTGCTAGCGTGGGGCGTTGGAGGTACTTC.

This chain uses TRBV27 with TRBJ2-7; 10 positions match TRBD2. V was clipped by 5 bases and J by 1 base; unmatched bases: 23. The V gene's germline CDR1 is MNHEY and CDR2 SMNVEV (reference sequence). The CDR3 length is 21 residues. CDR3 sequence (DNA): TGTGCCAGCAGTCCTTCTGACAGGGGAGGTAGCGGGGGGAGCCATTCCTACGAGCAGTACTTC. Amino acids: CASSPSDRGGSGGSHSYEQYF.

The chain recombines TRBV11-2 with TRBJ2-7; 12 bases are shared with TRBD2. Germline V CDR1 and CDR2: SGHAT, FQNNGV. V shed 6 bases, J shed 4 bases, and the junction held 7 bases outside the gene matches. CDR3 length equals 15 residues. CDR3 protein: CASSPLAGGRYEQYF. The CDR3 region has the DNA TGTGCCAGCAGTCCGCTAGCGGGGGGGAGGTACGAGCAGTACTTC.

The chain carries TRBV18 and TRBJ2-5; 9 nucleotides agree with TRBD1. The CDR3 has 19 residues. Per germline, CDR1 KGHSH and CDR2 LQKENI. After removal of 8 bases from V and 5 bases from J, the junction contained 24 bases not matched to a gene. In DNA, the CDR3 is TGTGCCAGCCAGACCCGTCCGGGACAGGGTGGGATTGAAGCGGAGACCCAGTACTTC. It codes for CASQTRPGQGGIEAETQYF.

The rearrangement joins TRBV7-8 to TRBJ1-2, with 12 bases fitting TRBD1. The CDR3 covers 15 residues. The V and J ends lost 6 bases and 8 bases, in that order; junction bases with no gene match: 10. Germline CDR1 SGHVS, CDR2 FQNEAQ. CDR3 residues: CASSFTGTGGRGYTF. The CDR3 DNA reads TGTGCCAGCAGTTTCACCGGGACAGGGGGCCGCGGCTACACCTTC.

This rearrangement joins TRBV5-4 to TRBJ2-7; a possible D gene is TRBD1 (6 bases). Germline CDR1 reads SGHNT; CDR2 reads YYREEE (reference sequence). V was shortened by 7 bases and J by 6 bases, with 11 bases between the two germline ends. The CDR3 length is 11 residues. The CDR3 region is CASRAGAEQYF. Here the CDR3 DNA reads TGTGCCAGCCGGGCAGGGGCCGAGCAGTACTTC.

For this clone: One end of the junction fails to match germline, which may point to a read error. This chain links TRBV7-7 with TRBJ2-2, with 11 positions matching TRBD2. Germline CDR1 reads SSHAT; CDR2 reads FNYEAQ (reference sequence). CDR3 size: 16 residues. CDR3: CASSLRLAGFTGELFF. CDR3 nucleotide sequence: TGTGCTAGCAGCCTCAGACTAGCGGGGTTCACCGGGGAGCTGTTTTTT.

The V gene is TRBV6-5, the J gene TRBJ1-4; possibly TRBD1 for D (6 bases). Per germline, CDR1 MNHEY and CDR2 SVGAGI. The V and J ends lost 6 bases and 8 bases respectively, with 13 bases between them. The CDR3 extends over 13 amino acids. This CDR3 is CASSSTGIEKLFF. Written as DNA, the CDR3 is TGTGCCAGCAGCTCTACAGGGATCGAAAAACTGTTTTTT.

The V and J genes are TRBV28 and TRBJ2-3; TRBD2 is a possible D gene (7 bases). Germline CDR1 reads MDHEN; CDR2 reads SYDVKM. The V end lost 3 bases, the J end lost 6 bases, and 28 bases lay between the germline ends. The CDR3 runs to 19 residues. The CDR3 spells CASSFLRLRGGGSGDTQYF. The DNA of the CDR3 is TGTGCCAGCAGTTTCCTCCGCCTTAGGGGAGGGGGGAGTGGGGATACGCAGTATTTT.

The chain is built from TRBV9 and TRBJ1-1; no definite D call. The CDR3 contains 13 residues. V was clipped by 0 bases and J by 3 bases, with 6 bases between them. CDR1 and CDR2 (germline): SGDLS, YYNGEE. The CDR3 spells CASSVGPYTEAFF. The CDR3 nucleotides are TGTGCCAGCAGCGTAGGTCCGTACACTGAAGCTTTCTTT.